Listed here are 27 T cell receptor beta chains from one sample, sequenced in a study of T cell changes during pregnancy in multiple sclerosis. Clones were read by immunoSEQ multiplex PCR, and TCRdb kept only the in-frame ones, dropping some. The table records about 56,000 clones, approximately 90% of them present only once. Source: CD4+ T cells from peripheral blood mononuclear cells, taken in the second trimester of pregnancy. The receptors were gathered from a female donor with multiple sclerosis, enrolled in a pregnancy study.

This chain uses TRBV7-9 with TRBJ2-3; 8 bases agree with TRBD1. Trimming cost V 5 bases and J 0 bases; bases outside gene matches: 4. Germline V gene sequence: CDR1 SEHNR, CDR2 FQNEAQ (reference sequence). This CDR3 is 15 amino acids long. The CDR3 DNA is TGTGCCAGCAGCATCGGACAGGGTAGCACAGATACGCAGTATTTT. As protein: CASSIGQGSTDTQYF.

V and J are TRBV5-6 and TRBJ2-5, with D perhaps matching TRBD1 (5 bases). Germline assignment: CDR1 SGHDT and CDR2 YYEEEE. V lost 0 bases and J lost 2, with 8 bases in between. This CDR3 has 14 amino acids. CDR3 sequence reads: CASSLVPGQETQYF. DNA for the CDR3: TGTGCCAGCAGCTTGGTGCCAGGGCAAGAGACCCAGTACTTC.

The chain employs TRBV28 and TRBJ2-7; 8 nucleotides match TRBD1. CDR3 length equals 13 residues. V gave up 5 bases and J gave up 7 bases; unmatched junction bases: 7. Looked up from germline, CDR1 is MDHEN and CDR2 is SYDVKM. CDR3 nucleotides: TGTGCCAGCAGTCTCGGACAGGGTGGGGAGCAGTACTTC. It specifies CASSLGQGGEQYF.

V gene TRBV2 combines with J gene TRBJ1-4; D remains unclear. This CDR3 spans 12 amino acids. CDR1 SNHLY and CDR2 FYNNEI come from the germline V gene. Trimming pared 6 bases from V and 12 bases from J, leaving 14 bases between. CDR3 coding DNA: TGTGCCAGCAGGGACTATGCCGGGCAACTGTTTTTT. Amino acids: CASRDYAGQLFF.

The chain employs TRBV6-1 and TRBJ1-2, with TRBD1 matching over 8 bases. V lost 8 bases to trimming and J lost 8 bases; unmatched junction nucleotides: 4. The length of the CDR3 is 11 residues. In germline, CDR1 is MNHNS, CDR2 SASEGT. This CDR3 reads CASGDRGGYTF. The CDR3 region has the DNA TGTGCCAGCGGAGACAGGGGAGGCTACACCTTC.

This chain connects TRBV5-1 to TRBJ1-1; weak D call: TRBD1 (5 bases). From germline, CDR1 is SGHRS and CDR2 YFSETQ. Trimming took 6 bases from V and 0 from J, leaving 15 bases between them. CDR3 length: 15 amino acids. This CDR3 reads CASKGGGGVNTEAFF. The DNA of the CDR3 is TGCGCCAGCAAAGGTGGGGGGGGAGTGAACACTGAAGCTTTCTTT.

The V call is TRBV27, the J call TRBJ2-3; maybe TRBD2 (6 bases). V was pared by 8 bases and J by 4 bases, with 19 bases between. CDR1 and CDR2 (germline): MNHEY, SMNVEV (reference sequence). The CDR3 extends over 15 amino acids. Here the CDR3 reads CASRESSGFPDTQYF. CDR3 DNA sequence: TGTGCCAGCCGTGAAAGTAGCGGATTCCCAGATACGCAGTATTTT.

The gene calls are TRBV18 and TRBJ2-5; TRBD1 agrees at 8 bases. The CDR3 contains 14 residues. The junction had 3 bases not matched to a gene; V was cut back by 5 bases and J by 1 base. Germline V CDR1 and CDR2: KGHSH, LQKENI. CDR3 in DNA: TGTGCCAGCTCAGTAACAGGGGGCCAAGAGACCCAGTACTTC. It encodes CASSVTGGQETQYF. The full variable domain, its missing parts supplied by reference TRBV18 and TRBJ2-5, is NAGVMQNPRHLVRRRGQEARLRCSPMKGHSHVYWYRQLPEEGLKFMVYLQKENIIDESGMPKERFSAEFPKEGPSILRIQQVVRGDSAAYFCASSVTGGQETQYFGPGTRLLVL.

Only a few counts were recorded for this clone. The CDR3 DNA is TGCGCCACCAGGACGATACCGGGACAGAGCTCCTACGAGCAGTACTTC. This sequence encodes CATRTIPGQSSYEQYF. V and J are TRBV5-1 and TRBJ2-7; 7 bases are shared with TRBD1. There are 16 residues in the CDR3. J gave up 0 bases and V 9 bases, and 15 bases lay outside the gene matches. Per the germline V gene, CDR1 is SGHRS and CDR2 is YFSETQ.

The CDR3 DNA sequence: TGTGCCAGCTCACTAGACAGGGTCACAGATACGCAGTATTTT. The encoded protein is CASSLDRVTDTQYF. The chain employs TRBV18 and TRBJ2-3; 7 nucleotides match TRBD1. CDR3 size: 14 residues. V shed 4 bases, J shed 2 bases, and the junction held 3 bases outside the gene matches. The germline V gene encodes CDR1 KGHSH and CDR2 LQKENI.

CDR3 protein: CASSLAGRGTADTQYF. CDR3 nucleotides: TGTGCCAGCAGCTTAGCGGGCAGGGGAACGGCAGATACGCAGTATTTT. This sequence joins TRBV7-2 and TRBJ2-3; tentative D call: TRBD1 (6 bases). This CDR3 spans 16 amino acids. Trimming took off 0 bases at V and 4 bases at J, with 14 bases between the two ends. CDR1 and CDR2 (germline): SGHTA, FQGNSA.

This clone was seen only once. The CDR3 nucleotides read TGCACCAGCAGTCGGTCGAGTTTGAGCTCCTACGAGCAGTACTTC. It translates to CTSSRSSLSSYEQYF. V is TRBV1 and J is TRBJ2-7; the table's TRBD2 call for D was not verified on the DNA. TRBV1 constitutes a pseudogene. The length of the CDR3 is 15 residues.

As regards this clone: The junction departs from germline at one end; a sequencing error may be responsible. The V and J genes are TRBV2 and TRBJ2-7; weak D call: TRBD1 (5 bases). The germline V gene has CDR1 SNHLY and CDR2 FYNNEI. The CDR3 spans 13 residues. CDR3 coding DNA: TGTACCAGCAGTGAAAATATGGACAACGAGCAGTACTTC. It codes for CTSSENMDNEQYF.

The chain combines TRBV6-5 with TRBJ2-3, with 10 bases matching TRBD2. The V and J ends lost 2 bases and 5 bases, in that order; junction bases with no gene match: 7. This CDR3 has 16 amino acids. Per germline, CDR1 MNHEY and CDR2 SVGAGI. The CDR3: CASSYGLPSGRDTQYF. CDR3 bases: TGTGCCAGCAGTTACGGTTTGCCTAGCGGGAGAGATACGCAGTATTTT.

V usage is TRBV10-3 and J usage is TRBJ1-1; 10 bases are a match to TRBD1. The germline V gene has CDR1 ENHRY and CDR2 SYGVKD. The CDR3 spans 16 residues. With V trimmed by 0 bases and J by 7 bases, 8 bases remained unmatched. The chain's CDR3 is CAISESLGTGDNEAFF. CDR3 DNA: TGTGCCATCAGTGAGTCGTTAGGGACAGGGGACAATGAAGCTTTCTTT.

The chain uses TRBV19 and TRBJ1-1, with a possible D match to TRBD1 (6 bases). CDR3 size: 13 residues. Germline V lookup: CDR1 LNHDA, CDR2 SQIVND (reference sequence). V dropped 5 bases and J dropped 1 base, with 8 bases sitting between them. The CDR3 region has the DNA TGTGCCAGTAGTGCGGACAGGAACACTGAAGCTTTCTTT. This gives the protein CASSADRNTEAFF.

The chain joins TRBV5-1 to TRBJ2-2, with a tentative D call TRBD1 (6 bases). The CDR3 has 14 residues. The V end lost 2 bases, the J end lost 6 bases, and 11 bases lay between the germline ends. The germline V gene has CDR1 SGHRS and CDR2 YFSETQ. CDR3 in amino acids: CASSLEPGAGELFF. The CDR3 bases are TGCGCCAGCAGCTTAGAACCAGGGGCCGGGGAGCTGTTTTTT.

This chain uses TRBV30 with TRBJ2-7; 7 positions match TRBD1. V lost 2 bases, J lost 5 bases, and 9 bases stayed unmatched. Germline CDR1 and CDR2: GTSNPN and SVGIG (reference sequence). The CDR3 runs 14 residues. In nucleotides, the CDR3 is TGTGCCTGGAGTCCCGGGACAGTTAACCACGAGCAGTACTTC. Protein product: CAWSPGTVNHEQYF.

This chain links TRBV19 with TRBJ1-2, with 10 positions matching TRBD1. This CDR3 has 14 residues. The germline CDR1 and CDR2 sequences are LNHDA and SQIVND (reference sequence). With 5 bases clipped from V and 7 bases from J, the junction kept 7 bases outside the gene matches. CDR3 in amino acids: CASSFRDRGAGYTF. In DNA, the CDR3 is TGTGCCAGTAGTTTCCGGGACAGGGGCGCTGGCTACACCTTC. The variable domain in full, completed from reference TRBV19 and TRBJ1-2, reads DGGITQSPKYLFRKEGQNVTLSCEQNLNHDAMYWYRQDPGQGLRLIYYSQIVNDFQKGDIAEGYSVSREKKESFPLTVTSAQKNPTAFYLCASSFRDRGAGYTFGSGTRLTVV.

The V gene is TRBV2, the J gene TRBJ1-5, with 7 bases fitting TRBD1. This CDR3 has 15 amino acids. In germline, CDR1 is SNHLY, CDR2 FYNNEI. V shed 5 bases, J shed 6 bases, and the junction held 10 bases outside the gene matches. The CDR3 DNA follows: TGTGCCAGCAGTCTCGAAGACAGGGCCGGTCAGCCCCAGCATTTT. Protein sequence: CASSLEDRAGQPQHF.

The CDR3 protein is CASSSRTAGYTF. The CDR3 DNA reads TGTGCCAGTAGTTCTAGGACAGCTGGCTACACCTTC. The V and J genes are TRBV19 and TRBJ1-2; the D gene is possibly TRBD1 (6 bases). Trimming took 5 bases from V and 7 from J, leaving 11 bases between them. The CDR3 runs 12 residues. CDR1 is LNHDA, CDR2 SQIVND, per germline (reference sequence).

The chain uses TRBV14 and TRBJ2-1; perhaps TRBD1 as D (5 bases). The CDR3 spans 14 residues. Germline V lookup: CDR1 SGHDN, CDR2 FVKESK. V lost 6 bases and J lost 0, with 9 bases in between. The CDR3 region is CASRAQGSYNEQFF. In DNA, the CDR3 is TGTGCCAGCAGGGCCCAGGGCTCCTACAATGAGCAGTTCTTC.

The rearrangement joins TRBV28 to TRBJ2-7, with D maybe TRBD1 (5 bases). The CDR3 is made up of 13 amino acids. Trimming removed 4 bases at V and 0 bases at J, with 7 bases between. Germline CDR1 and CDR2: MDHEN and SYDVKM. DNA of the CDR3: TGTGCCAGCAGTTCGACAGTCTCCTACGAGCAGTACTTC. It is translated as CASSSTVSYEQYF.

The chain employs TRBV27 and TRBJ1-2, with 7 bases lining up with TRBD1. The ends lost 5 bases at V and 2 bases at J; junction bases unmatched: 2. The CDR3 consists of 13 residues. Germline CDR1 reads MNHEY; CDR2 reads SMNVEV (reference sequence). CDR3 sequence: CASSTGQNYGYTF. The CDR3 coding sequence is TGTGCCAGCAGTACGGGACAGAACTATGGCTACACCTTC.

Written as DNA, the CDR3 is TGTGCCAGCAGCTCACCGCCGGGACAGAGGAACACCGGGGAGCTGTTTTTT. Protein: CASSSPPGQRNTGELFF. J is TRBJ2-2 and V is TRBV11-2; 7 nucleotides agree with TRBD1. The CDR3 runs 17 residues. In germline, CDR1 is SGHAT, CDR2 FQNNGV. Trimming cost V 4 bases and J 1 base; bases outside gene matches: 9.

This clone was counted a single time. J is TRBJ2-7 and V is TRBV5-1, with D maybe TRBD2 (7 bases). The CDR3 covers 14 residues. Trimming shortened V by 5 bases and J by 2 bases, and 14 bases separated the two germline ends. Germline values: CDR1 SGHRS, CDR2 YFSETQ. The CDR3 DNA sequence: TGCGCCAGCAGGGGGGGGCAGGAAACCTACGAGCAGTACTTC. This encodes CASRGGQETYEQYF. The entire variable domain, with the rest obtained from reference TRBV5-1 and TRBJ2-7, is as follows: KAGVTQTPRYLIKTRGQQVTLSCSPISGHRSVSWYQQTPGQGLQFLFEYFSETQRNKGNFPGRFSGRQFSNSRSEMNVSTLELGDSALYLCASRGGQETYEQYFGPGTRLTVT.

The V and J genes are TRBV5-1 and TRBJ1-1; the D is unclear. Trimming took off 5 bases at V and 0 bases at J, with 11 bases between the two ends. This CDR3 is built from 14 residues. The germline V gene encodes CDR1 SGHRS and CDR2 YFSETQ. The CDR3 DNA is TGCGCCAGCAGATCCGAGTTTTTGAACACTGAAGCTTTCTTT. Amino acids: CASRSEFLNTEAFF.